The 28 T cell receptor beta chains given below trace back to one sample, sequenced in a study of blood T cell repertoires in COVID-19. Here immunoSEQ multiplex PCR was the method, and the copy in TCRdb shows in-frame clones only, minus some. Among 45,000 to 50,000 clones listed, 80% to 85% were seen once. Sequencing was performed on peripheral blood. The receptors shown here come from a man in his sixties or seventies with acute or convalescent COVID-19.

J is TRBJ2-3 and V is TRBV10-3; D unclear. CDR3 length equals 12 residues. V lost 4 bases and J 0 bases, leaving 2 bases between the germline ends. The germline gives CDR1 ENHRY, CDR2 SYGVKD. Here the CDR3 reads CAISVSTDTQYF. In DNA form, the CDR3 reads TGTGCCATCAGTGTAAGCACAGATACGCAGTATTTT.

This clone was counted once. J is TRBJ1-5 and V is TRBV7-8; 9 bases map to TRBD1. J was trimmed by 11 bases and V by 5 bases; bases with no gene match: 10. The germline V gene has CDR1 SGHVS and CDR2 FQNEAQ. The CDR3 runs 14 residues. CDR3 loop: CASSRGQGRETQHF. CDR3 nucleotides: TGTGCCAGCAGCAGGGGACAGGGCAGGGAAACCCAGCATTTT. The variable domain in full, with the rest retrieved from reference TRBV7-8 and TRBJ1-5, is GAGVSQSPRYKVAKRGQDVALRCDPISGHVSLFWYQQALGQGPEFLTYFQNEAQLDKSGLPSDRFFAERPEGSVSTLKIQRTQQEDSAVYLCASSRGQGRETQHFGDGTRLSIL.

This clone came up a few times. The V and J genes are TRBV5-1 and TRBJ2-7, with 10 bases identical to TRBD1. The trim removed 4 bases at V and 6 bases at J, leaving 13 bases unmatched. The CDR3 length is 16 residues. In germline, CDR1 is SGHRS, CDR2 YFSETQ. The CDR3 DNA sequence: TGCGCCAGCAGCCATAACCAAAGGGGACAGGGGAGCGAGCAGTACTTC. Translation gives CASSHNQRGQGSEQYF.

The chain uses TRBV18 and TRBJ2-2, with unresolved D. From germline, CDR1 is KGHSH and CDR2 LQKENI. V shed 6 bases and J shed 6 bases, with 11 bases lying between them. The CDR3 spans 13 residues. The CDR3: CASSKEYSGELFF. In DNA form, the CDR3 reads TGTGCCAGCTCGAAAGAGTACTCCGGGGAGCTGTTTTTT.

The chain carries TRBV28 and TRBJ1-4, with a weak D call TRBD1 (6 bases). Looked up from germline, CDR1 is MDHEN and CDR2 is SYDVKM. The CDR3 covers 15 residues. Trimming took 5 bases from V and 7 from J, leaving 17 bases between them. The CDR3 sequence is CASSVTGREGEKLFF. CDR3 DNA sequence: TGTGCCAGCAGTGTCACAGGGAGGGAAGGTGAAAAACTGTTTTTT. Based on the CDR3 plus reference TRBV28 and TRBJ1-4, the full variable domain is DVKVTQSSRYLVKRTGEKVFLECVQDMDHENMFWYRQDPGLGLRLIYFSYDVKMKEKGDIPEGYSVSREKKERFSLILESASTNQTSMYLCASSVTGREGEKLFFGSGTQLSVL.

V and J are TRBV18 and TRBJ1-2; a possible D gene is TRBD1 (6 bases). The germline V gene encodes CDR1 KGHSH and CDR2 LQKENI. Trimming cost V 5 bases and J 0 bases, with 22 bases left between them. This CDR3 region has 18 residues. CDR3 region: CASSAAGTSTRPNYGYTF. CDR3 nucleotide sequence: TGTGCCAGCTCAGCCGCCGGGACATCTACTCGACCTAACTATGGCTACACCTTC.

The genes are TRBV5-6 and TRBJ2-7; no clear D. The ends were cut back, 4 bases at V and 6 bases at J, with 17 bases in the middle. The V gene's germline CDR1 is SGHDT and CDR2 YYEEEE. This CDR3 contains 14 residues. The CDR3 spells CASSPYTLSGEQYF. In DNA form, the CDR3 reads TGTGCCAGCAGCCCATATACACTTTCGGGCGAGCAGTACTTC.

This clone was seen more than once but under ten times. Other DNA variants within this sample encode the same CDR3. V gene TRBV30 combines with J gene TRBJ1-3, with D tentatively TRBD1 (5 bases). The CDR3 covers 15 residues. Germline V gene lookup returns CDR1 GTSNPN and CDR2 SVGIG (reference sequence). V lost 2 bases to trimming and J lost 3 bases, with 14 bases between them. Here the CDR3 reads CAWSPAGEDGNTIYF. The DNA of the CDR3 is TGTGCCTGGAGTCCAGCGGGGGAAGATGGAAACACCATATATTTT.

The chain is built from TRBV5-4 and TRBJ2-1; D may be TRBD1 (6 bases). The length of the CDR3 is 13 residues. Germline V CDR1 and CDR2: SGHNT, YYREEE (reference sequence). V lost 6 bases and J lost 7, with 14 bases in between. The CDR3 spells CASTLQGQNEQFF. CDR3 bases: TGTGCCAGCACCCTTCAGGGGCAAAATGAGCAGTTCTTC.

This chain connects TRBV6-5 to TRBJ1-4; TRBD1 might be the D (6 bases). In germline, CDR1 is MNHEY, CDR2 SVGAGI. This CDR3 comprises 14 residues. Between the trimmed V and J ends, which lost 6 bases and 6 bases, there was a span of 14 bases. The CDR3 spells CASRISGEHEKLFF. The CDR3 bases are TGTGCCAGCAGAATTTCAGGGGAACATGAAAAACTGTTTTTT.

The chain employs TRBV11-2 and TRBJ2-2; D might be TRBD1 (6 bases). V lost 2 bases and J 5 bases, leaving 12 bases between the germline ends. CDR1 is SGHAT, CDR2 FQNNGV, per germline. The CDR3 totals 15 residues. The CDR3 sequence: CASSLKAGDTGELFF. CDR3 DNA: TGTGCCAGCAGCTTAAAGGCAGGGGATACCGGGGAGCTGTTTTTT.

This chain links TRBV11-2 with TRBJ2-7; no definite D call. Germline V gives CDR1 SGHAT, CDR2 FQNNGV. This CDR3 is 14 amino acids long. Between the trimmed V and J ends, which lost 1 base and 2 bases, there was a span of 9 bases. The CDR3 sequence is CASSLGGITYEQYF. The CDR3 region has the DNA TGTGCCAGCAGCTTAGGCGGAATCACCTACGAGCAGTACTTC.

This sequence joins TRBV2 and TRBJ2-1; 7 bases fit TRBD2. The CDR3 is 14 residues long. After removal of 10 bases from V and 0 bases from J, the junction contained 6 bases not matched to a gene. Per germline, CDR1 SNHLY and CDR2 FYNNEI. CDR3: CANLADRSYNEQFF. Written as DNA, the CDR3 is TGTGCCAACCTAGCGGATCGCTCCTACAATGAGCAGTTCTTC. The whole variable domain, remainder taken from reference TRBV2 and TRBJ2-1, is EPEVTQTPSHQVTQMGQEVILRCVPISNHLYFYWYRQILGQKVEFLVSFYNNEISEKSEIFDDQFSVERPDGSNFTLKIRSTKLEDSAMYFCANLADRSYNEQFFGPGTRLTVL.

The chain has TRBV6-5 and TRBJ1-5; D might be TRBD1 (6 bases). CDR1 is MNHEY and CDR2 is SVGAGI in the germline V gene. This CDR3 is 13 amino acids long. Trimming removed 6 bases at V and 5 bases at J, with 11 bases between. The CDR3 DNA reads TGTGCCAGCAGCTGGGGGGGCGATCAGCCCCAGCATTTT. Translation: CASSWGGDQPQHF.

The chain uses TRBV5-1 and TRBJ2-2; maybe TRBD2 (5 bases). Trimming pared 0 bases from V and 8 bases from J, leaving 11 bases between. From germline, CDR1 is SGHRS and CDR2 YFSETQ. CDR3 length equals 14 residues. The CDR3: CASSLAGIFGELFF. As DNA, the CDR3 is TGCGCCAGCAGCTTGGCGGGGATTTTTGGGGAGCTGTTTTTT.

The V gene is TRBV3-1 (or the pseudogene TRBV3-2), the J gene TRBJ1-1; the D gene is possibly TRBD1 (6 bases). The germline V gene has CDR1 LGHDT and CDR2 YNNKEL (reference sequence). Trimming removed 4 bases at V and 4 bases at J, with 10 bases between. The CDR3 totals 13 residues. The CDR3 DNA reads TGTGCCAGCAGCCGGCCAGGGGCCACTGAAGCTTTCTTT. It specifies CASSRPGATEAFF.

This clone rates as medium-sized. V is TRBV5-4 and J is TRBJ1-1; D is unclear. This CDR3 spans 12 amino acids. Trimming pared 4 bases from V and 3 bases from J, leaving 7 bases between. Per germline, CDR1 SGHNT and CDR2 YYREEE (reference sequence). The CDR3 nucleotides are TGTGCCAGCAGCATGCAGTACACTGAAGCTTTCTTT. Encoded protein: CASSMQYTEAFF.

The chain employs TRBV4-1 and TRBJ1-5; D uncertain. Germline-derived CDR1 and CDR2 are MGHRA and YSYEKL. Deletions cut 4 bases from V and 10 bases from J, with 20 bases between. CDR3 size: 15 residues. Written as DNA, the CDR3 is TGCGCCAGCAGCCTTGGCCTTTCGCTGGCAGGTCCCCAGCATTTT. It is translated as CASSLGLSLAGPQHF.

The chain employs TRBV11-3 and TRBJ2-7, with 7 bases aligning to TRBD1. In germline, CDR1 is SGHNT, CDR2 YENEEA. The CDR3 runs 11 residues. The V gene end was trimmed by 4 bases and the J gene end by 7 bases; junction bases not matched to a gene: 1. CDR3 loop: CASSSDREQYF. The DNA for the CDR3 is TGTGCCAGCAGCTCGGACAGGGAGCAGTACTTC.

V usage is TRBV5-4 and J usage is TRBJ2-5; 9 nucleotides match TRBD2. V gave up 5 bases and J gave up 1 base; unmatched junction bases: 3. The germline CDR1 and CDR2 sequences are SGHNT and YYREEE (reference sequence). CDR3 length: 14 residues. The CDR3 loop reads CASRETSGQETQYF. DNA of the CDR3: TGTGCCAGCAGGGAGACTAGCGGCCAAGAGACCCAGTACTTC.

The chain couples TRBV18 to TRBJ1-1, with D perhaps TRBD1 (6 bases). Germline CDR1 KGHSH, CDR2 LQKENI. This CDR3 comprises 17 residues. V shed 4 bases and J shed 7 bases, with 25 bases lying between them. The CDR3 nucleotides read TGTGCCAGCTCACGGCAGGCGCCGGGCTTAGGGGGGGATGAAGCTTTCTTT. It yields the protein CASSRQAPGLGGDEAFF.

In its sample, this clone was seen a few times. The rearrangement uses TRBV18 and TRBJ1-1; 8 nucleotides line up with TRBD1. This CDR3 has 12 amino acids. V shed 8 bases, J shed 5 bases, and the junction held 4 bases outside the gene matches. Germline assignment: CDR1 KGHSH and CDR2 LQKENI. Here the CDR3 DNA reads TGTGCCAGCGCGGGACAGGTGACTGAAGCTTTCTTT. Translated, it gives CASAGQVTEAFF.

In DNA, the CDR3 is TGTGCCAGCTCGGATGGGACTAGCGGGAGCTATGAGCAGTTCTTC. It encodes CASSDGTSGSYEQFF. This chain uses TRBV18 with TRBJ2-1, with 14 nucleotides matching TRBD2. With V trimmed by 6 bases and J by 8 bases, 6 bases remained unmatched. The CDR3 runs 15 residues. CDR1 is KGHSH, CDR2 LQKENI, per germline.

The J gene is TRBJ1-1, the V gene TRBV5-1; D unresolved. The ends were cut back, 1 base at V and 1 base at J, with 8 bases in the middle. Germline lookup yields CDR1 SGHRS and CDR2 YFSETQ. The CDR3 sequence is 14 residues long. CDR3 protein: CASSLSTGNTEAFF. The CDR3 nucleotides are TGCGCCAGCAGCTTGTCCACTGGGAACACTGAAGCTTTCTTT.

The rearrangement joins TRBV9 to TRBJ1-6, with 7 bases matching TRBD1. V gave up 3 bases and J gave up 4 bases; unmatched junction bases: 4. The CDR3 loop spans 15 amino acids. Germline CDR1 is SGDLS and CDR2 is YYNGEE. The CDR3 nucleotides are TGTGCCAGCAGCGCTACGGGACAGTATAATTCACCCCTCCACTTT. It encodes CASSATGQYNSPLHF.

The chain uses TRBV11-3 and TRBJ2-2; D is unresolved. V was trimmed by 4 bases and J by 4 bases, leaving 4 bases between them. The germline CDR1 and CDR2 sequences are SGHNT and YENEEA. This CDR3 contains 12 residues. CDR3 amino acids: CASSSSTGELFF. The DNA of the CDR3 is TGTGCCAGCAGCTCCAGCACCGGGGAGCTGTTTTTT.

The chain is built from TRBV28 and TRBJ1-1; TRBD1 matches 7 bases. The CDR3 spans 16 residues. The V gene's germline CDR1 is MDHEN and CDR2 SYDVKM. The V gene end was trimmed by 4 bases and the J gene end by 3 bases; junction bases not matched to a gene: 11. CDR3 sequence reads: CASSSGMQGGYTEAFF. The CDR3 nucleotides are TGTGCCAGCAGTTCGGGAATGCAGGGGGGTTACACTGAAGCTTTCTTT. Supplemented by reference TRBV28 and TRBJ1-1, the full variable domain reads DVKVTQSSRYLVKRTGEKVFLECVQDMDHENMFWYRQDPGLGLRLIYFSYDVKMKEKGDIPEGYSVSREKKERFSLILESASTNQTSMYLCASSSGMQGGYTEAFFGQGTRLTVV.

The V gene is TRBV5-1, the J gene TRBJ2-3; tentatively, D is TRBD2 (5 bases). This CDR3 has 15 residues. V lost 0 bases, J lost 3 bases, and 11 bases lay in between. Germline V CDR1 and CDR2: SGHRS, YFSETQ. DNA of the CDR3: TGCGCCAGCAGCTTGGCGGGGTCGGGGACAGATACGCAGTATTTT. The encoded protein is CASSLAGSGTDTQYF.